These 8 T cell receptor beta chains came from one sample sequenced in a study of post-analysis software for immune sequencing data. Findings and caveats of the study: Elevated frequency relative to controls characterized four or five TRBV segments in patients, TRBV5-6, TRBV5-1 and TRBV20-1 among them.

Unique molecular identifiers were carried by the TCR beta cDNA libraries. TCRdb re-derived calls from the PCR reads in MiXCR, one entry per CDR3 protein. The data contain approximately 770,000 distinct CDR3 sequences, roughly 50% of them singletons. No antigens are known for them. Sequenced input: blood. The receptor source for this set is a girl aged 5-17 years with multiple sclerosis.

This clonotype occurred a few times. DNA of the CDR3: TGTGCCAGCGGACCACTAGCGGGCCTTCACAATGAGCAGTTCTTC. This gives the protein CASGPLAGLHNEQFF. The chain employs TRBV9 and TRBJ2-1; 9 bases are shared with TRBD2. The germline gives CDR1 SGDLS, CDR2 YYNGEE. The V gene end was trimmed by 7 bases and the J gene end by 5 bases; junction bases not matched to a gene: 10. CDR3 length equals 15 residues.

The V and J genes are TRBV6-6 and TRBJ1-2, with 7 bases fitting TRBD1. This CDR3 has 14 amino acids. Trimming at V came to 3 bases and at J to 3 bases, leaving 4 bases not matched to a gene. Per germline, CDR1 MNHNY and CDR2 SVGAGI (reference sequence). The CDR3 reads CASSYTGADYGYTF. For the CDR3, the DNA is TGTGCCAGCAGTTATACAGGGGCCGACTATGGCTACACCTTC.

This clonotype was observed a handful of times. The chain employs TRBV4-2 and TRBJ2-1, with TRBD2 identical over 10 bases. The CDR3 totals 14 residues. Germline V gene data show CDR1 as LGHNA and CDR2 as YNFKEQ. The V and J ends lost 10 bases and 5 bases, in that order; junction bases with no gene match: 8. CDR3 loop: CATQGLAIDNEQFF. In DNA form, the CDR3 reads TGTGCCACCCAGGGACTAGCGATTGACAATGAGCAGTTCTTC.

There are a few counts of this clonotype. This sequence joins TRBV7-2 and TRBJ2-1, with D tentatively TRBD2 (6 bases). V gave up 2 bases and J gave up 6 bases, with 14 bases separating them. The CDR3 is 15 amino acids. The germline gives CDR1 SGHTA, CDR2 FQGNSA. The CDR3 is CASSLTLDYINEQFF. Written as DNA, the CDR3 is TGTGCCAGCAGCTTAACTCTGGACTATATCAATGAGCAGTTCTTC.

In DNA, the CDR3 is TGTGCCAGCAGTCGAACCGGGGGCGCCGAGCAGTACTTC. The encoded protein is CASSRTGGAEQYF. This chain joins TRBV12-3 or TRBV12-4 and TRBJ2-7; either TRBD1 or TRBD2 may supply D (6 bases each). The CDR3 is 13 residues long. V shed 5 bases and J shed 6 bases, with 14 bases lying between them.

The chain uses TRBV9 and TRBJ2-3, with TRBD1 matching over 7 bases. The CDR3 consists of 15 residues. J lost 0 bases, V lost 4 bases, and 5 bases had no gene match. The germline V gene encodes CDR1 SGDLS and CDR2 YYNGEE. The CDR3 sequence is CASSPGQLSTDTQYF. Here the CDR3 DNA reads TGTGCCAGCAGCCCGGGACAGCTTAGCACAGATACGCAGTATTTT.

V and J are TRBV6-5 and TRBJ2-1; D possibly corresponds to TRBD1 (5 bases). Trimming removed 6 bases at V and 5 bases at J, with 17 bases between. The CDR3 length is 15 residues. Germline CDR1 and CDR2: MNHEY and SVGAGI. The CDR3 region has the DNA TGTGCCAGCAGAAGGGGATCCCGGAGAGACAATGAGCAGTTCTTC. Protein sequence: CASRRGSRRDNEQFF.

About this clonotype itself: One end of the junction fails to match germline, which may point to a read error. The V call is TRBV6-1, the J call TRBJ1-2; 8 bases match TRBD1. The germline gives CDR1 MNHNS, CDR2 SASEGT. The CDR3 has 13 amino acids. As DNA, the CDR3 is TGTACCAGCAGCCTAGACAGGGGCCATGGCTACACCTTC. It translates to CTSSLDRGHGYTF.